The rows below give T cell receptor beta chains drawn from one sample of a study of cytomegalovirus exposure and HLA in healthy donors. Sequencing was performed with immunoSEQ multiplex PCR; in TCRdb, only in-frame clones are kept and a portion is missing. The sample lists 150,000 to 200,000 clones, more than 65% occurring once. Sequenced input: PBMCs. Receptors originate from a woman aged 25 to 39 in good health and CMV-seropositive. Both conserved end residues are part of each CDR3. D genes are given only for firm matches. Expanded clones get a size class; other rows say once, few or many, or leave the size out.

clone size	V gene	D gene	J gene	CDR3 protein
NA	TRBV29-1	TRBD2	TRBJ2-1	CSVVGGSYNEQFF
NA	TRBV28	NA	TRBJ2-7	CASSPALQVFYEQYF
NA	TRBV5-1	TRBD1	TRBJ1-1	CASRPPGQGNTEAFF
few	TRBV10-2	TRBD2	TRBJ2-3	CASSESGGFPDTQYF
NA	TRBV27	TRBD1	TRBJ1-1	CASNYRGKAFF
NA	TRBV6-5	NA	TRBJ2-7	CASSYRTASYEQYF
NA	TRBV15	NA	TRBJ1-6	CATSRDRGGSGNSPLHF
NA	TRBV13	NA	TRBJ1-2	CASSLVSAGQGYTF
NA	TRBV6-6	NA	TRBJ1-1	CASTAALGEGNTEAFF
NA	TRBV10-1	TRBD2	TRBJ2-1	CASSSGLGGNEQFF
NA	TRBV9	NA	TRBJ2-5	CASSLGGQETQYF
NA	TRBV5-6	NA	TRBJ2-2	CASSLFRTDTGELFF
NA	TRBV11-2	NA	TRBJ2-6	CASSLASLPSGANVLTF
NA	TRBV10-3	TRBD1	TRBJ1-5	CAISRDRDNQPQHF
NA	TRBV18	TRBD1	TRBJ2-7	CASSPLRDRGQYEQYF
NA	TRBV10-1	NA	TRBJ2-1	CASSESRSQPTPYNEQFF
NA	TRBV7-6	NA	TRBJ2-2	CASSKQGSNTGELFF
NA	TRBV29-1	TRBD1	TRBJ1-3	CSAFDRGPEGNTIYF
NA	TRBV15	TRBD2	TRBJ2-7	CATSRGLAGSYEQYF
NA	TRBV7-6	TRBD1	TRBJ2-3	CASRRTGASTDTQYF
NA	TRBV2	NA	TRBJ2-7	CASSVYRGYEQYF
few	TRBV15	NA	TRBJ1-1	CATSRVKGMNTEAFF
few	TRBV29-1	NA	TRBJ2-1	CSVEGGGQYPNEQFF
NA	TRBV19	NA	TRBJ2-4	CGCFRYLAKNIQYF
NA	TRBV27	NA	TRBJ1-2	CASSRGQGRGYTF
NA	TRBV9	NA	TRBJ2-7	CASSVGSGGYEQYF
few	TRBV6-5	TRBD1	TRBJ2-7	CASSYDRGYEQYF
NA	TRBV7-8	NA	TRBJ1-2	CASSLDRPNYGYTF
few	TRBV11-2	TRBD1	TRBJ1-5	CASSINPGQGNQPQHF
NA	TRBV6-1	TRBD1	TRBJ1-6	CASSVDRGRSPLHF
once	TRBV4-1	NA	NA	CASSQNVMREQYF
NA	TRBV6-1	NA	TRBJ1-2	CASSVAREDPFYGYTF
once	TRBV6-4	NA	TRBJ2-1	CASSDNHGSSYNEQFF
NA	TRBV2	TRBD1	TRBJ2-3	CASRVGQGTDTQYF
NA	TRBV21-1	NA	TRBJ1-1	CASSVWQFEAFF
few	TRBV7-9	NA	TRBJ1-6	CASSLAPGSYNSPLHF
NA	TRBV7-6	NA	TRBJ2-5	CASSSEEGEETQYF
NA	TRBV5-6	NA	TRBJ1-2	CASSFVAWGGGYTF
once	TRBV5-6	TRBD1	TRBJ1-2	CASSPDRGSYYGYTF
NA	TRBV28	TRBD1	TRBJ1-4	CASSSTGLKEKLFF
NA	TRBV18	TRBD2	TRBJ2-7	CASSPLAGAREATEQYF
NA	TRBV5-6	TRBD1	TRBJ2-1	CASLGTGTADNEQFF
NA	TRBV10-1	NA	TRBJ2-1	CASSGDPKRTSSYNEQFF
few	TRBV6-5	TRBD1	TRBJ2-3	CASRDRGTDTQYF
once	TRBV7-9	NA	TRBJ1-5	CASSLADSRQPQHF
few	TRBV2	NA	TRBJ1-1	CASRGAEAFF
NA	TRBV27	NA	TRBJ2-5	CASRTTGVQETQYF
NA	TRBV2	NA	TRBJ2-5	CASSPNALETQYF
NA	TRBV7-9	TRBD1	TRBJ1-2	CASSSPGTAYGYTF